This TCR beta chain derives from a study of shared clonotypes between healthy human individuals. Study-level information: Donors were a couple of women and three men aged 18 to 49.

This clone was counted once. Its antigen is currently unknown. The deep-level immunoSEQ assay was used. The repertoire was sequenced with immunoSEQ multiplex PCR; TCRdb's copy has only in-frame clones and lacks some. The table lists some 500,000 clones, approximately 77% of them singletons. Points from the study as a whole: A small donor pool kept down the genetic and exposure-history diversity that was represented. The researchers took only blood, and tissue repertoires probably look different.

The CDR3 totals 16 residues. V is TRBV21-1 and J is TRBJ2-7; TRBD1, as called in the table, went unchecked against the DNA. TRBV21-1 is flagged as a pseudogene. Sequencing was done on a sample of PBMCs. This receptor was taken from a woman in her forties in good health. Some clones in this sample may be carry-over from other donors' samples. The CDR3 reads CASSKARQGEAYEQYF. CDR3 bases: TGTGCCAGCAGCAAAGCAAGACAGGGGGAAGCCTACGAGCAGTACTTC.